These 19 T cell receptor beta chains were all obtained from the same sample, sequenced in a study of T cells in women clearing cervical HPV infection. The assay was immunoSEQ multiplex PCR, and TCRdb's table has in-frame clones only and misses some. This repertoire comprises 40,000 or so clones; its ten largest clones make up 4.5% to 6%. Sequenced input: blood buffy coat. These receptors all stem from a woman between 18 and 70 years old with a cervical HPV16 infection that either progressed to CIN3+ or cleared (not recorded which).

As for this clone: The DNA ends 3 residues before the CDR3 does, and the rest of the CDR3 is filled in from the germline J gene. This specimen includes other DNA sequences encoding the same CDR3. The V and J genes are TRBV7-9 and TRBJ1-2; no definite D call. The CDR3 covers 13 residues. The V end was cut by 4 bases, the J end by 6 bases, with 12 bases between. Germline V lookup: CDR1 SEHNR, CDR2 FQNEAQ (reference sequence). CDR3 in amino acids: CASSSSGLDGYTF. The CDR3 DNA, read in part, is TGTGCCAGCAGCTCATCAGGCCTGGATGGC. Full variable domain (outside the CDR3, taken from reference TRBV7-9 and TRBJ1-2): DTGVSQNPRHKITKRGQNVTFRCDPISEHNRLYWYRQTLGQGPEFLTYFQNEAQLEKSRLLSDRFSAERPKGSFSTLEIQRTEQGDSAMYLCASSSSGLDGYTFGSGTRLTVV.

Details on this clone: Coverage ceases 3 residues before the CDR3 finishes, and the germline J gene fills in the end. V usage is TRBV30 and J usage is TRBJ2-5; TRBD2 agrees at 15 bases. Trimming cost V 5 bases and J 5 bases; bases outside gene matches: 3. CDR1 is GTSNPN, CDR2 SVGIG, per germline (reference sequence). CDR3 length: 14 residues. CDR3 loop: CAWGTSGRIETQYF. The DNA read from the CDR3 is TGTGCCTGGGGGACTAGCGGGAGGATCGAGACC.

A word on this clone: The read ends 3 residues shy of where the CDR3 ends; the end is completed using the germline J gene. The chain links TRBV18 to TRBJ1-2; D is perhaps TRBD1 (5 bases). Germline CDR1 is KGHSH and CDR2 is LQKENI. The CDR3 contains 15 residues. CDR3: CASFRGESSYNDYTF. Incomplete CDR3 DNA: TGTGCCAGCTTTCGGGGGGAAAGCTCCTACAATGAC.

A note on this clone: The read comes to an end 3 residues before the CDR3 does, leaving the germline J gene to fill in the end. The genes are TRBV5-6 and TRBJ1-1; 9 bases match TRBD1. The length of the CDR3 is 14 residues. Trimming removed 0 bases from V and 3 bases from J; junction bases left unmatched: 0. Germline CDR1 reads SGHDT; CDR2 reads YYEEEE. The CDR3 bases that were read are TGTGCCAGCAGCTTGGGGACAGGGGACACTGAA. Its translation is CASSLGTGDTE. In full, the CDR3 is CASSLGTGDTEAFF.

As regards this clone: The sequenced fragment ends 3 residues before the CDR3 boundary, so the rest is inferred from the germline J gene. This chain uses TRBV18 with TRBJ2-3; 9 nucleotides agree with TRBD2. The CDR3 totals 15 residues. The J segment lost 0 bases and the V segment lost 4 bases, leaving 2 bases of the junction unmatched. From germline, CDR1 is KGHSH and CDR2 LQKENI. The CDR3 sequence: CASSQREASTDTQYF. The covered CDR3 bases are TGTGCCAGCTCACAGCGGGAGGCAAGCACAGATACG.

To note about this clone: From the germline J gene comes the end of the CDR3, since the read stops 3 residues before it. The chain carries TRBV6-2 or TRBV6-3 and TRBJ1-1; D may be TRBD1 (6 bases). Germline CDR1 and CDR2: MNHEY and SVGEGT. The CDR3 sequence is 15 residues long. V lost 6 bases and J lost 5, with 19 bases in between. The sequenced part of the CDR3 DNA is TGTGCCAGCAGGACTATTGACAGGCCCCCTACTGAA. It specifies CASRTIDRPPTE. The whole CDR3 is CASRTIDRPPTEAFF.

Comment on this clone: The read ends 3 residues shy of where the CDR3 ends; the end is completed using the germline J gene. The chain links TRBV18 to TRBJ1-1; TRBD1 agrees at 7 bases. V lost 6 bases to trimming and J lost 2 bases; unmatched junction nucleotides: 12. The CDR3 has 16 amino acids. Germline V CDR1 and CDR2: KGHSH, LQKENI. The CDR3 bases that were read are TGTGCCAGCTCGCCTATGGGACAGATTGCTAACACTGAA. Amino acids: CASSPMGQIANTE. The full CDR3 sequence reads CASSPMGQIANTEAFF.

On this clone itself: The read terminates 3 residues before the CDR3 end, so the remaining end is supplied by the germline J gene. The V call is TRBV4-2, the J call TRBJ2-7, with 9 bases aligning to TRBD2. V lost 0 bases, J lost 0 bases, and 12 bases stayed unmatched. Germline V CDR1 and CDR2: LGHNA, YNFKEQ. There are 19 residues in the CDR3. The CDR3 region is CASSQDLASGAIPSYEQYF. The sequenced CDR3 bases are TGTGCCAGCAGCCAAGATTTGGCTAGCGGGGCTATCCCCTCCTACGAG.

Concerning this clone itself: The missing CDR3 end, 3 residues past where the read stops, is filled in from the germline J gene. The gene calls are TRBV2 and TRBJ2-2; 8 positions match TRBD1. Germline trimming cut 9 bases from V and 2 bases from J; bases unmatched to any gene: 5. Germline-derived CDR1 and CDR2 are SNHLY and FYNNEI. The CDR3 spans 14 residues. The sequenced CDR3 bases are TGTGCCAGTCTCGGACAGGGCAACACCGGGGAG. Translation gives CASLGQGNTGE. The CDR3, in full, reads CASLGQGNTGELFF.

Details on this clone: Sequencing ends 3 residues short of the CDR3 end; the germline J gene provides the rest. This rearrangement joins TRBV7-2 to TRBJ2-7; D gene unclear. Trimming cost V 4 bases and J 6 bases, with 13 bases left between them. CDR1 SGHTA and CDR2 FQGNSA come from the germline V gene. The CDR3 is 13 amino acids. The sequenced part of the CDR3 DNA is TGTGCCAGCAGCTCCGACCAACCGGGCGAG. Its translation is CASSSDQPGE. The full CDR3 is CASSSDQPGEQYF.

The CDR3 loop reads CALGLARANTGELFF. Incomplete CDR3 DNA: TGTGCCCTGGGATTAGCCAGGGCCAACACCGGGGAG. This chain connects TRBV30 to TRBJ2-2, with TRBD1 as a possible D gene (5 bases). The CDR3 extends 3 residues past the end of the read, so its final part is completed from the germline J gene. V was cut by 8 bases and J by 2 bases, with 18 bases left in between. CDR1 GTSNPN and CDR2 SVGIG come from the germline V gene (reference sequence). The CDR3 runs to 15 residues.

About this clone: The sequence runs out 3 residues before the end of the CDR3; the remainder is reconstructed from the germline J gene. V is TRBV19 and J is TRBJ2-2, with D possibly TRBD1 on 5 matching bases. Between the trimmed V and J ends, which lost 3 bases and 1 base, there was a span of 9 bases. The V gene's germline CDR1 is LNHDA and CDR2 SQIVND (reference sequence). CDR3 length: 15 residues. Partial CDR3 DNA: TGTGCCAGTAGTATCCAGGGCTTGAACACCGGGGAG. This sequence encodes CASSIQGLNTGE. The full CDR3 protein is CASSIQGLNTGELFF.

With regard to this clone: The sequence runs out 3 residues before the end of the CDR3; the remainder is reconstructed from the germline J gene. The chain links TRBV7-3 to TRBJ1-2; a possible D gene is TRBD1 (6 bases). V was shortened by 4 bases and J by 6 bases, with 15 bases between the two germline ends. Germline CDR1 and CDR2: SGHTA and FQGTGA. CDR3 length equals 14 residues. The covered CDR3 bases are TGTGCCAGCAGCTCAGGACAGCCTGGGGATGGC. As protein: CASSSGQPGDG. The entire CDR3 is CASSSGQPGDGYTF.

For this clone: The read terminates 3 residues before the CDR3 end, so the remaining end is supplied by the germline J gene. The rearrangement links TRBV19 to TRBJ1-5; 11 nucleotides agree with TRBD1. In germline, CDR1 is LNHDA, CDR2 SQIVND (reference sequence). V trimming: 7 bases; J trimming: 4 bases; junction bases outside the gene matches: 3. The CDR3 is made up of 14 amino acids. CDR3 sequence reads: CASNGDRGNQPQHF. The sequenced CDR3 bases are TGTGCCAGTAACGGGGACAGGGGGAATCAGCCC.

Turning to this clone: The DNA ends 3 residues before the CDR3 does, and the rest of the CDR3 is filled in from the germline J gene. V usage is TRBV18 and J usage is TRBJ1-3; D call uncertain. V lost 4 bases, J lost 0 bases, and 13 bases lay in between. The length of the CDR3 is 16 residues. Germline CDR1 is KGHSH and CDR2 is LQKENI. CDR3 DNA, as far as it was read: TGTGCCAGCTCACTCGGCCTCCCGGGCTCTGGAAACACC. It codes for CASSLGLPGSGNT. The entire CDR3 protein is CASSLGLPGSGNTIYF.

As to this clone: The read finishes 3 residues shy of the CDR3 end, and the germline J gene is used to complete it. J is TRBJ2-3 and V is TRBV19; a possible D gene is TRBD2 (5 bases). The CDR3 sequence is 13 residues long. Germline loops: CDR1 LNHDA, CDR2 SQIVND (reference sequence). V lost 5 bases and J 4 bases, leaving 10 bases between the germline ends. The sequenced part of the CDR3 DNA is TGTGCCAGTAGTGCACTAGAGGCAGATACG. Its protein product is CASSALEADT. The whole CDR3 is CASSALEADTQYF.

The CDR3 DNA, read in part, is TGTGCCAGCACCCCCAGGACCTACGAG. As protein: CASTPRTYE. In full, the CDR3 reads CASTPRTYEQYF. The V call is TRBV2, the J call TRBJ2-7; D call uncertain. The CDR3 is cut off 3 residues early in the read; its end comes from the germline J gene. The V gene's germline CDR1 is SNHLY and CDR2 FYNNEI. V was cut by 7 bases and J by 2 bases, with 9 bases left in between. The CDR3 totals 12 residues.

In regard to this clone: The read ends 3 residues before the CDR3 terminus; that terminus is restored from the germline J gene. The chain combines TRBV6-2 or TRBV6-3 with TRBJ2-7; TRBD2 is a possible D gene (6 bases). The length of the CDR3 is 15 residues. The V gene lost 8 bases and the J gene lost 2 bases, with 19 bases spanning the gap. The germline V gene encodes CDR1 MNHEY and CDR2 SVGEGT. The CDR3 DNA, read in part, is TGTGCCAGCCGCGGGGTTAGCGGCCCTCCCTACGAG. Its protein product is CASRGVSGPPYE. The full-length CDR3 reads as CASRGVSGPPYEQYF.

Here the CDR3 reads CASSQGASGSTDTQYF. The part of the CDR3 DNA that was read is TGTGCCAGCAGCCAAGGTGCTAGCGGGAGTACAGATACG. The chain uses TRBV4-2 and TRBJ2-3; TRBD2 matches at 10 bases. The read is 3 residues too short to cover the CDR3 end, so that end is filled in from the germline J gene. The V gene end was trimmed by 1 base and the J gene end by 3 bases; junction bases not matched to a gene: 4. CDR1 is LGHNA and CDR2 is YNFKEQ in the germline V gene. The CDR3 is 16 amino acids.